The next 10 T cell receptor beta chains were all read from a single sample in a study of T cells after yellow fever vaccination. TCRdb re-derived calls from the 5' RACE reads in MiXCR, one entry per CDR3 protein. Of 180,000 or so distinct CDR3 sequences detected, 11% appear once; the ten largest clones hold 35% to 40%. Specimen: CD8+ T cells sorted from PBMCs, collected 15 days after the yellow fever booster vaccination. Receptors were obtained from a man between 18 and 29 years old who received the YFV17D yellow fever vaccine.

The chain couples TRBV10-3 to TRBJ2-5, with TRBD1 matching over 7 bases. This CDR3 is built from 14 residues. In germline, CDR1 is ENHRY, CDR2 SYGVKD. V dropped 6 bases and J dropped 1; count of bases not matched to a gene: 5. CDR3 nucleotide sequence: TGTGCCATCAGCCTCGGGACAGTCCAAGAGACCCAGTACTTC. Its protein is CAISLGTVQETQYF.

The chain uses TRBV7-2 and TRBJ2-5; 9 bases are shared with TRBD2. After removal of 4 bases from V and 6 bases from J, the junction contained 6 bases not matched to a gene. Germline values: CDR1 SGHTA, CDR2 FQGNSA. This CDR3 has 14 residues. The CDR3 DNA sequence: TGTGCCAGCAGCTGGCGGGGGGGTAGGCAGACCCAGTACTTC. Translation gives CASSWRGGRQTQYF.

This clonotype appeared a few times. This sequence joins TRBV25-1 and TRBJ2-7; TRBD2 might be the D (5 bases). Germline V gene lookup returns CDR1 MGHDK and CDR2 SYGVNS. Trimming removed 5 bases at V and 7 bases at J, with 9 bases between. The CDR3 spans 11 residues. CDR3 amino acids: CASSIGGEQYV. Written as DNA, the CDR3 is TGTGCCAGCAGTATAGGAGGAGAGCAGTACGTC.

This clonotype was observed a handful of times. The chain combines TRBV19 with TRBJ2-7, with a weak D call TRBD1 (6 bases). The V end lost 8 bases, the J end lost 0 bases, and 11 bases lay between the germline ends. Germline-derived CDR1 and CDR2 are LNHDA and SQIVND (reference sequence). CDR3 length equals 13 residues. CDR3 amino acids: CASRTASSYEQYV. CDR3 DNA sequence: TGTGCCAGTCGGACAGCAAGCTCCTACGAGCAGTACGTC.

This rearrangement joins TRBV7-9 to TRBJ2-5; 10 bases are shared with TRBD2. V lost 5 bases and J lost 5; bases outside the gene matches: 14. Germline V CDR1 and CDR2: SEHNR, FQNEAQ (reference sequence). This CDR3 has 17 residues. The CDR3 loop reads CASSELLAGFGVETQYF. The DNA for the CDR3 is TGTGCCAGCAGCGAACTACTAGCGGGGTTCGGTGTGGAGACCCAGTACTTC.

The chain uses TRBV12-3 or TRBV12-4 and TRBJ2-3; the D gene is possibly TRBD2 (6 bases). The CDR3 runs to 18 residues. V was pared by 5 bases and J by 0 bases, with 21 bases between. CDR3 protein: CASSRAWGTSTSTDTQYF. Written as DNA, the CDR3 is TGTGCCAGCAGTCGAGCCTGGGGTACTAGCACTAGCACAGATACGCAGTATTTT.

The CDR3 is CASRVEFGYNEQFF. In nucleotides, the CDR3 is TGTGCCAGCAGGGTAGAGTTTGGCTACAATGAGCAGTTCTTC. J is TRBJ2-1 and V is TRBV12-3 or TRBV12-4; no clear D. There are 14 residues in the CDR3. V shed 6 bases and J shed 3 bases, with 12 bases lying between them.

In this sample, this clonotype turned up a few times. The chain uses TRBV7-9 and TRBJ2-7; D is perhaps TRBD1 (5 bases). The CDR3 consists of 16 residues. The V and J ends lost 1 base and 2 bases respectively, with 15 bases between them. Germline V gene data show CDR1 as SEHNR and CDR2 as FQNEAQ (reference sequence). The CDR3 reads CASSLGLGVLTYEQYF. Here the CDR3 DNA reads TGTGCCAGCAGCTTAGGATTAGGGGTTTTAACCTACGAGCAGTACTTC.

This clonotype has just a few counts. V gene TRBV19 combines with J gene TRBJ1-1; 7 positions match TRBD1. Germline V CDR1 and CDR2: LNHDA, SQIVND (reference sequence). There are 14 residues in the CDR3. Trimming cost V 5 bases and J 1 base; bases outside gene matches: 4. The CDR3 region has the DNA TGTGCCAGTAGTCGGACAGGATCGAACACTGAAGCTTTCTTT. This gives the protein CASSRTGSNTEAFF. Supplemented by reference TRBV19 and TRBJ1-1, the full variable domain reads DGGITQSPKYLFRKEGQNVTLSCEQNLNHDAMYWYRQDPGQGLRLIYYSQIVNDFQKGDIAEGYSVSREKKESFPLTVTSAQKNPTAFYLCASSRTGSNTEAFFGQGTRLTVV.

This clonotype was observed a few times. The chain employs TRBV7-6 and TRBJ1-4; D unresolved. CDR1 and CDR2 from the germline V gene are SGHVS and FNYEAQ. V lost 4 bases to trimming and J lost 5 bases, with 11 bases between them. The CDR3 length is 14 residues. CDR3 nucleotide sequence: TGTGCCAGCAGCTCGTTGGTCAACAATGAAAAACTGTTTTTT. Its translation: CASSSLVNNEKLFF.